Each of the 15 T cell receptor beta chains below was sequenced from the same sample in a study of blood T cell repertoires in COVID-19. Sequenced by immunoSEQ multiplex PCR; TCRdb stores in-frame clones only, minus some. The sample yields about 160,000 clones, 90% to 95% seen once. The sequenced material came from peripheral blood. The receptors stem from a woman in her forties or fifties with acute or convalescent COVID-19.

This chain uses TRBV7-8 with TRBJ2-1; 8 bases are a match to TRBD2. The CDR3 has 14 amino acids. Germline V gene data show CDR1 as SGHVS and CDR2 as FQNEAQ. Losses at the gene ends were 5 bases for V and 12 bases for J; bases not matched to a gene: 12. The CDR3 sequence: CASSESGSGKGQFF. The CDR3 DNA sequence: TGTGCCAGCAGCGAATCGGGTAGCGGGAAAGGGCAGTTCTTC. The full variable domain, its missing parts supplied by reference TRBV7-8 and TRBJ2-1, is GAGVSQSPRYKVAKRGQDVALRCDPISGHVSLFWYQQALGQGPEFLTYFQNEAQLDKSGLPSDRFFAERPEGSVSTLKIQRTQQEDSAVYLCASSESGSGKGQFFGPGTRLTVL.

This chain joins TRBV10-3 and TRBJ2-7; the match to TRBD2 covers 12 bases. V shed 2 bases and J 0 bases; nucleotides not matched to a gene: 5. The V gene's germline CDR1 is ENHRY and CDR2 SYGVKD. The CDR3 has 17 residues. The CDR3 loop is CAISESLAGGSSYEQYF. In DNA, the CDR3 is TGTGCCATCAGTGAGAGCCTAGCGGGAGGGAGCTCCTACGAGCAGTACTTC.

V and J are TRBV27 and TRBJ1-6; TRBD1 is a possible D gene (6 bases). Germline loops: CDR1 MNHEY, CDR2 SMNVEV (reference sequence). The CDR3 is 17 residues long. V shed 2 bases and J shed 7 bases, with 18 bases lying between them. The CDR3, as DNA: TGTGCCAGCAGTTTAGGTGGGGCGGGGGGCTTCAATTCACCCCTCCACTTT. Translation: CASSLGGAGGFNSPLHF.

V usage is TRBV9 and J usage is TRBJ2-5; D is undetermined. The CDR3 is 14 amino acids. The V end lost 0 bases, the J end lost 2 bases, and 8 bases lay between the germline ends. CDR1 and CDR2 from the germline V gene are SGDLS and YYNGEE. Written as DNA, the CDR3 is TGTGCCAGCAGCGTAGTACCCGGGCAAGAGACCCAGTACTTC. Protein: CASSVVPGQETQYF. Full variable domain (outside the CDR3, taken from reference TRBV9 and TRBJ2-5): DSGVTQTPKHLITATGQRVTLRCSPRSGDLSVYWYQQSLDQGLQFLIQYYNGEERAKGNILERFSAQQFPDLHSELNLSSLELGDSALYFCASSVVPGQETQYFGPGTRLLVL.

The chain employs TRBV3-1 (or the pseudogene TRBV3-2) and TRBJ2-3; 7 bases match TRBD2. Germline V gene sequence: CDR1 LGHDT, CDR2 YNNKEL (reference sequence). Trimming removed 0 bases from V and 0 bases from J; junction bases left unmatched: 15. The CDR3 has 20 amino acids. The CDR3 bases are TGTGCCAGCAGCCAAGATTTATTGCTAGCGGAATACCCTAGCACAGATACGCAGTATTTT. Residues: CASSQDLLLAEYPSTDTQYF.

This chain links TRBV2 with TRBJ2-7; perhaps TRBD1 as D (6 bases). The CDR3 totals 11 residues. V lost 6 bases, J lost 6 bases, and 9 bases lay in between. Germline-derived CDR1 and CDR2 are SNHLY and FYNNEI. The CDR3 nucleotides read TGTGCCAGCAGAGCCAGGGGCGAGCAGTACTTC. Protein product: CASRARGEQYF.

The gene calls are TRBV3-1 (or the pseudogene TRBV3-2) and TRBJ1-5, with TRBD1 identical over 7 bases. Germline loops: CDR1 LGHDT, CDR2 YNNKEL (reference sequence). Unmatched junction bases numbered 4, after V lost 1 base and J lost 1 base. The CDR3 is made up of 16 amino acids. This CDR3 is CASSQAGTASNQPQHF. The CDR3, as DNA: TGTGCCAGCAGCCAAGCCGGGACAGCCAGCAATCAGCCCCAGCATTTT.

The chain has TRBV6-5 and TRBJ1-2; D is perhaps TRBD1 (6 bases). V shed 6 bases and J shed 2 bases, with 13 bases lying between them. Per the germline V gene, CDR1 is MNHEY and CDR2 is SVGAGI. This CDR3 spans 14 amino acids. The CDR3 is CASRGTGGNYGYTF. CDR3 DNA: TGTGCCAGCAGGGGGACGGGGGGCAACTATGGCTACACCTTC.

The chain has TRBV19 and TRBJ2-2; D might be TRBD2 (6 bases). This CDR3 spans 17 amino acids. Germline V gene lookup returns CDR1 LNHDA and CDR2 SQIVND (reference sequence). V gave up 5 bases and J gave up 1 base, with 17 bases separating them. CDR3 protein: CASSPALGGMNTGELFF. In nucleotides, the CDR3 is TGTGCCAGTAGTCCAGCCCTGGGAGGTATGAACACCGGGGAGCTGTTTTTT.

The chain is built from TRBV24-1 and TRBJ2-1, with 12 bases fitting TRBD2. Germline assignment: CDR1 KGHDR and CDR2 SFDVKD. The CDR3 extends over 13 amino acids. V trimming: 0 bases; J trimming: 15 bases; junction bases outside the gene matches: 2. The CDR3 reads CATSDLTSGRLFF. CDR3 bases: TGTGCCACCAGTGATTTGACTAGCGGGAGGTTGTTCTTC.

The rearrangement uses TRBV2 and TRBJ1-6; D possibly corresponds to TRBD1 (6 bases). Trimming pared 2 bases from V and 7 bases from J, leaving 12 bases between. The germline gives CDR1 SNHLY, CDR2 FYNNEI. The CDR3 has 15 residues. The CDR3 region is CASSEKGGVNSPLHF. The DNA of the CDR3 is TGTGCCAGCAGTGAAAAAGGGGGAGTCAATTCACCCCTCCACTTT.

The rearrangement uses TRBV2 and TRBJ1-5, with 7 bases matching TRBD1. The CDR3 is 16 residues long. Trimming at V came to 5 bases and at J to 4 bases, leaving 11 bases not matched to a gene. CDR1 and CDR2 (germline): SNHLY, FYNNEI. The CDR3 DNA is TGTGCCAGCAGTAGACAAGGGACAGTGAAAAATCAGCCCCAGCATTTT. Translation: CASSRQGTVKNQPQHF. The variable domain in full, with the rest retrieved from reference TRBV2 and TRBJ1-5, is EPEVTQTPSHQVTQMGQEVILRCVPISNHLYFYWYRQILGQKVEFLVSFYNNEISEKSEIFDDQFSVERPDGSNFTLKIRSTKLEDSAMYFCASSRQGTVKNQPQHFGDGTRLSIL.

The chain couples TRBV28 to TRBJ2-7, with 8 bases matching TRBD1. Germline CDR1 reads MDHEN; CDR2 reads SYDVKM. This CDR3 region has 14 residues. J was trimmed by 4 bases and V by 4 bases; bases with no gene match: 6. In DNA, the CDR3 is TGTGCCAGCAGTTCCTCAGGGGGCGGGTACGAGCAGTACTTC. It yields the protein CASSSSGGGYEQYF.

V usage is TRBV2 and J usage is TRBJ2-5; tentatively, D is TRBD1 (5 bases). This CDR3 region has 14 residues. CDR1 and CDR2 (germline): SNHLY, FYNNEI. The ends were cut back, 2 bases at V and 2 bases at J, with 9 bases in the middle. CDR3 amino acids: CASSEQGTQETQYF. CDR3 in DNA: TGTGCCAGCAGTGAACAGGGCACGCAAGAGACCCAGTACTTC.

This clone has just one count. The chain links TRBV18 to TRBJ2-7; TRBD2 matches 8 bases. Per the germline V gene, CDR1 is KGHSH and CDR2 is LQKENI. This CDR3 is built from 15 residues. V shed 3 bases and J 1 base; nucleotides not matched to a gene: 5. The DNA of the CDR3 is TGTGCCAGCTCACCTCGACTAGCGTTATCCTACGAGCAGTACTTC. It is translated as CASSPRLALSYEQYF. Full variable domain (missing parts from reference TRBV18 and TRBJ2-7): NAGVMQNPRHLVRRRGQEARLRCSPMKGHSHVYWYRQLPEEGLKFMVYLQKENIIDESGMPKERFSAEFPKEGPSILRIQQVVRGDSAAYFCASSPRLALSYEQYFGPGTRLTVT.